The 18 T cell receptor beta chains presented below share a single source sample, sequenced in a study of cytomegalovirus exposure and HLA in healthy donors. PCR was performed using 60 Vbeta and 13 Jbeta primers. Profiled with immunoSEQ multiplex PCR; TCRdb holds only in-frame clones, not every one. The sample includes tens of thousands of clones, around 77% of them seen just once. Input material: PBMCs. All receptors come from a man aged 30-40 years in good health and CMV-seronegative.

There are many counts of this clone. This chain links TRBV6-6 with TRBJ1-5; 7 nucleotides agree with TRBD1. This CDR3 has 14 amino acids. With 5 bases clipped from V and 2 bases from J, the junction kept 3 bases outside the gene matches. CDR1 and CDR2 (germline): MNHNY, SVGAGI (reference sequence). The CDR3 sequence is CASSHDRGNQPQHF. The CDR3 DNA reads as TGTGCCAGCAGTCACGACAGGGGCAATCAGCCCCAGCATTTT.

DNA for the CDR3: TGTGCCTGGAGCGTACAGGGGACCTATGGCTACACCTTC. This translates into CAWSVQGTYGYTF. The rearrangement links TRBV30 to TRBJ1-2, with TRBD1 identical over 7 bases. The CDR3 loop spans 13 amino acids. V shed 3 bases, J shed 4 bases, and the junction held 5 bases outside the gene matches. CDR1 is GTSNPN, CDR2 SVGIG, per germline (reference sequence).

A note on this clone: The junction departs from germline at one end; a sequencing error may be responsible. This rearrangement joins TRBV6-1 to TRBJ2-7; 8 nucleotides line up with TRBD2. There are 15 residues in the CDR3. Germline CDR1 reads MNHNS; CDR2 reads SASEGT. CDR3 in DNA: TGTGCCGGCAGTGAAGTCGGGGGGGAGGGCTACGAGCAGTACTTC. This codes for CAGSEVGGEGYEQYF.

V and J are TRBV7-2 and TRBJ2-1, with D possibly matching TRBD2 (5 bases). Trimming left V 1 base short and J 5 bases short, with 12 bases between. In germline, CDR1 is SGHTA, CDR2 FQGNSA. This CDR3 comprises 15 residues. The CDR3, as DNA: TGTGCCAGCAGCTTAGGCTGGGAGTCCCACAATGAGCAGTTCTTC. Its protein product is CASSLGWESHNEQFF.

J is TRBJ1-2 and V is TRBV2; 7 bases fit TRBD1. The CDR3 runs 14 residues. CDR1 is SNHLY and CDR2 is FYNNEI in the germline V gene. V shed 7 bases, J shed 4 bases, and the junction held 9 bases outside the gene matches. The CDR3 protein is CASKVAGTAYGYTF. As DNA, the CDR3 is TGTGCCAGCAAGGTGGCCGGGACAGCCTATGGCTACACCTTC.

The V gene is TRBV6-5, the J gene TRBJ1-2; 7 bases are a match to TRBD1. The CDR3 has 15 amino acids. Looked up from germline, CDR1 is MNHEY and CDR2 is SVGAGI. The V gene end was trimmed by 2 bases and the J gene end by 4 bases; junction bases not matched to a gene: 7. CDR3: CASSYVPGGGYGYTF. DNA of the CDR3: TGTGCCAGCAGTTACGTCCCAGGGGGTGGCTATGGCTACACCTTC.

The chain combines TRBV10-1 with TRBJ1-1; D is undetermined. V was trimmed by 4 bases and J by 1 base, leaving 19 bases between them. Per germline, CDR1 WNHNN and CDR2 SYGVQD (reference sequence). There are 17 residues in the CDR3. CDR3 coding DNA: TGCGCCAGCAGTGGTGGGCTGAGAGGAGCGGGGAACACTGAAGCTTTCTTT. Protein sequence: CASSGGLRGAGNTEAFF.

The chain combines TRBV21-1 with TRBJ2-7; TRBD1, the D gene given by the table, was not confirmed from the DNA. TRBV21-1 corresponds to a pseudogene. The CDR3 totals 18 residues. The CDR3 region is CATPWAQKQGENSYEQYF. As DNA, the CDR3 is TGTGCCACCCCCTGGGCCCAAAAACAGGGAGAAAACTCCTACGAGCAGTACTTC.

The chain carries TRBV28 and TRBJ2-1, with TRBD2 identical over 8 bases. CDR1 is MDHEN and CDR2 is SYDVKM in the germline V gene. The V and J ends lost 3 bases and 0 bases, in that order; junction bases with no gene match: 7. The CDR3 contains 17 residues. For the CDR3, the DNA is TGTGCCAGCAGTTTGGGGACACTAGCGGCCTCCTACAATGAGCAGTTCTTC. Protein: CASSLGTLAASYNEQFF. The full variable domain, rest sourced from reference TRBV28 and TRBJ2-1, is DVKVTQSSRYLVKRTGEKVFLECVQDMDHENMFWYRQDPGLGLRLIYFSYDVKMKEKGDIPEGYSVSREKKERFSLILESASTNQTSMYLCASSLGTLAASYNEQFFGPGTRLTVL.

The V gene is TRBV5-1, the J gene TRBJ2-1; TRBD1 matches at 9 bases. The junction had 2 bases not matched to a gene; V was cut back by 3 bases and J by 7 bases. The CDR3 extends over 13 amino acids. CDR1 and CDR2 (germline): SGHRS, YFSETQ. In DNA form, the CDR3 reads TGCGCCAGCAGCTCTGACAGGGGGAATGAGCAGTTCTTC. Translated, it gives CASSSDRGNEQFF.

As regards this clone: Germline and junction disagree at one end, which may indicate a read error. The chain has TRBV5-8 and TRBJ2-5; the D gene is possibly TRBD1 (6 bases). This CDR3 is 14 amino acids long. The V gene's germline CDR1 is SGHTS and CDR2 YDEGEE. CDR3 nucleotides: TGTGCCAGCAGCTCCCCCCCGGGACAAGAGCCCCAGTACTTC. Its translation is CASSSPPGQEPQYF.

V usage is TRBV11-3 and J usage is TRBJ2-1; D call uncertain. The CDR3 spans 13 residues. Germline values: CDR1 SGHNT, CDR2 YENEEA. Trimming removed 0 bases at V and 4 bases at J, with 4 bases between. The CDR3 reads CASSLESYNEQFF. Here the CDR3 DNA reads TGTGCCAGCAGCTTAGAGTCGTACAATGAGCAGTTCTTC.

This clone was seen more than once but under ten times. The rearrangement uses TRBV5-6 and TRBJ2-5; 8 positions agree with TRBD2. The CDR3 consists of 17 residues. The V and J ends lost 0 bases and 5 bases, in that order; junction bases with no gene match: 12. Looked up from germline, CDR1 is SGHDT and CDR2 is YYEEEE. The CDR3 bases are TGTGCCAGCAGCTTGGAAAGCGGGGGCGCTAAGGGGGAGACCCAGTACTTC. Translated, it gives CASSLESGGAKGETQYF.

A few counts support this clone. V is TRBV5-1 and J is TRBJ2-1; 11 positions match TRBD2. The junction had 5 bases not matched to a gene; V was cut back by 2 bases and J by 4 bases. CDR3 length: 16 amino acids. Germline CDR1 reads SGHRS; CDR2 reads YFSETQ. The CDR3 protein is CASSFTSGGLYNEQFF. CDR3 nucleotide sequence: TGCGCCAGCAGCTTCACTAGCGGGGGACTTTACAATGAGCAGTTCTTC.

The sample holds a few counts of this clone. The V and J genes are TRBV28 and TRBJ1-3, with D possibly being TRBD1 (6 bases). V lost 3 bases and J 4 bases, leaving 13 bases between the germline ends. This CDR3 has 15 residues. The germline gives CDR1 MDHEN, CDR2 SYDVKM. For the CDR3, the DNA is TGTGCCAGCAGTTTTGTGGGGGCTCGAGGAAACACCATATATTTT. It specifies CASSFVGARGNTIYF.

The rearrangement joins TRBV2 to TRBJ1-1, with a possible D match to TRBD1 (6 bases). V lost 6 bases, J lost 1 base, and 9 bases lay in between. Germline CDR1 and CDR2: SNHLY and FYNNEI. The CDR3 has 13 residues. Here the CDR3 reads CASRGQWNTEAFF. The CDR3 DNA follows: TGTGCCAGCAGGGGACAATGGAACACTGAAGCTTTCTTT.

The V and J genes are TRBV10-3 and TRBJ1-2, with 7 bases identical to TRBD1. V was clipped by 6 bases and J by 4 bases; unmatched bases: 14. This CDR3 is 16 amino acids long. Germline V CDR1 and CDR2: ENHRY, SYGVKD. CDR3 DNA: TGTGCCATCAGAGAAGGGACGGACAGGAGTCTCTATGGCTACACCTTC. Its translation: CAIREGTDRSLYGYTF.

The chain combines TRBV29-1 with TRBJ2-5; TRBD1 might be the D (6 bases). Germline V gene data show CDR1 as SQVTM and CDR2 as ANQGSEA. Trimming pared 4 bases from V and 7 bases from J, leaving 22 bases between. This CDR3 has 15 amino acids. The CDR3 sequence is CSVGQGSSIRMTQYF. The CDR3 DNA follows: TGCAGCGTTGGGCAGGGGTCCAGCATACGGATGACCCAGTACTTC.